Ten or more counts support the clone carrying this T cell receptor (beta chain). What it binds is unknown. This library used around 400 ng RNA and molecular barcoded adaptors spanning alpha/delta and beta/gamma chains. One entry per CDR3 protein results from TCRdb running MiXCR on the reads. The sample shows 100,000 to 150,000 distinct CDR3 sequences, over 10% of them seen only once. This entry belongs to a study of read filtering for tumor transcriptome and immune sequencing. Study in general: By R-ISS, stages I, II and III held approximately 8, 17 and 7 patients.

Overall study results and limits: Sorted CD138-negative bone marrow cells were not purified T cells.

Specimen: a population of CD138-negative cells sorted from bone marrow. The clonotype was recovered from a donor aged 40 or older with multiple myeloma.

CDR3 coding DNA: TGTGCCAGCAAGACGGGACCGGCCAGCAATGAGCAGTTCTTC. Residues: CASKTGPASNEQFF. This chain connects TRBV6-1 to TRBJ2-1; TRBD1 or TRBD2 may be the D gene (5 bases each). CDR1 is MNHNS and CDR2 is SASEGT in the germline V gene. CDR3 length: 14 amino acids. V was cut by 7 bases and J by 6 bases, with 16 bases left in between.